This is a list of T cell receptor beta chains from one sample in a study of blood T cell repertoires in COVID-19. Only in-frame clones appear in the TCRdb table, and some are missing; sequencing was by immunoSEQ multiplex PCR. The sample contains about 380,000 clones, 88% of which appear only once. Sequencing was done on a sample of PBMCs or T cells enriched from blood (not recorded which). The source of these receptors is a woman between 18 and 29 years old who had recovered from COVID-19. Each CDR3 is given with its conserved first and last residue.

V	CDR3
TRBV19	CASGTGLGYTF
TRBV5-8	CASSLGTRSSYNEQFF
TRBV5-1	CASSWSVSEKLFF
TRBV28	CASSFGLAGNYNEQFF
TRBV19	CASSLTYLRGELFF
TRBV21-1	CASSNDGCVLGCGNTEAFF
TRBV11-3	CASSQRTGSMNTEAFF
TRBV30	CAWSKGVGELFF
TRBV7-9	CASSWTGGNQPQHF
TRBV5-1	CASGSPGQGLGGYTF
TRBV9	CASSVGESYGYTF
TRBV6-5	CASSGTGSGNSPLHF
TRBV5-3	CARSLWGVNEKLFF
TRBV15	CATSSPQGANNEQFF
TRBV10-3	CAISDGRRETQYF
TRBV30	CAWSGGYETGGFYEQYF
TRBV9	CASSLSGVQGSPLHF
TRBV2	CASRTGNTGELFF
TRBV5-6	CASSLPGDNSPLHF
TRBV9	CASSEGQGLRGAKNIQYF
TRBV5-1	CASRPGTGSGNTIYF
TRBV19	CASTLFAENTEAFF